Listed below are T cell receptor beta chains from one sample, sequenced in a study of Ad26.COV2.S vaccination and SARS-CoV-2 variants. Measured with immunoSEQ multiplex PCR; TCRdb has only the in-frame clones, and not every one. Of under 600,000 clones listed, 70% to 90% are singletons. The sequenced sample was peripheral blood, obtained in a trial of Ad26.COV2.S vaccine versus placebo. The receptors were gathered from a person between 18 and 60 years old who received the Ad26.COV2.S COVID-19 vaccine or a placebo. Each CDR3 is given with its conserved first and last residue. Each record gives: CDR3 protein, V gene, CDR3 length, J gene, clone size. The size of a clone is reported for some rows only, either as once, few or many, or as a class for expanded clones.

CASSPGGGGYTF TRBV4-3 12 TRBJ1-2 .
CASYPGGTEAFF TRBV30 12 TRBJ1-1 .
CASSLFPGHYGYTF TRBV28 14 TRBJ1-2 .
CASSLTQGLGGYGYTF TRBV5-1 16 TRBJ1-2 .
CAWSVGGGGNQPQHF TRBV30 15 TRBJ1-5 .
CASGDSSSGNTIYF TRBV6-5 14 TRBJ1-3 .
CASSFSSYNEQFF TRBV19 13 TRBJ2-1 .
CASSISSRSSYEQYF TRBV19 15 TRBJ2-7 .
CASSYTPRRPNTEAFF TRBV6-5 16 TRBJ1-1 once
CAISGGLSYNEQFF TRBV10-3 14 TRBJ2-1 .
CASGYTSGSGNEQFF TRBV28 15 TRBJ2-1 .
CASSAGTASNYGYTF TRBV9 15 TRBJ1-2 .
CATSDPKQGAETQYF TRBV24-1 15 TRBJ2-5 .
CASSSLREQYF TRBV7-9 11 TRBJ2-7 few
CASSIALATSTDTQYF TRBV19 16 TRBJ2-3 .
CAPLRAPLLNLSSGNTIYF TRBV21-1 19 TRBJ1-3 .
CASSPPGQPSGNTIYF TRBV18 16 TRBJ1-3 .
CASSPGPLNSPLHF TRBV13 14 TRBJ1-6 .
CASRFRVGSSAGNTIYF TRBV2 17 TRBJ1-3 few
CASSFGAGDPPLYQSEQYF TRBV5-4 19 TRBJ2-7 .
CAIKGSGGLTDTQYF TRBV10-3 15 TRBJ2-3 .
CASSPGQGNNEQFF TRBV18 14 TRBJ2-1 once
CRGYEQYF TRBV20-1 8 TRBJ2-7 .
CASSKAEGPSHFRDTQYF TRBV21-1 18 TRBJ2-3 .
CASSEGNTEAFF TRBV25-1 12 TRBJ1-1 .
CASSYGGAGYEQFF TRBV6-5 14 TRBJ2-1 .
CASSLGGVSSYNSPLHF TRBV11-3 17 TRBJ1-6 .
CASSTGNLQPQHF TRBV27 13 TRBJ1-5 .
CASSVRDPPNTEAFF TRBV9 15 TRBJ1-1 .
CASSLGRGGNQPQHF TRBV6-5 15 TRBJ1-5 .
CATSRDYITGSNEQFF TRBV15 16 TRBJ2-1 .